The clone carrying this T cell receptor beta chain was recorded only once. Other DNA sequences within the sample encode an identical CDR3. This sample is drawn from a study of blood T cell repertoires in COVID-19. The overall study: From the United States, Italy and Spain came samples of acute and convalescent COVID-19. PBMCs, B-cell-depleted T cells, or T cells provided the cDNA or gDNA that made up the material.

The CDR3 covers 13 residues. In germline, CDR1 is SGHNT, CDR2 YYREEE (reference sequence). V lost 4 bases to trimming and J lost 4 bases, with 11 bases between them. Sequencing was performed with immunoSEQ multiplex PCR; in TCRdb, only in-frame clones are kept and a portion is missing. Among more than 200,000 clones listed, roughly 84% were seen once. The receptor was derived from a man in his sixties with acute or convalescent COVID-19. Material for sequencing was peripheral blood. This chain joins TRBV5-4 and TRBJ1-2; possibly TRBD1 for D (6 bases). DNA for the CDR3: TGTGCCAGCAGCCTACAGGGAACCTATGGCTACACCTTC. Translation: CASSLQGTYGYTF. The full variable domain, completed using reference TRBV5-4 and TRBJ1-2, is ETGVTQSPTHLIKTRGQQVTLRCSSQSGHNTVSWYQQALGQGPQFIFQYYREEENGRGNFPPRFSGLQFPNYSSELNVNALELDDSALYLCASSLQGTYGYTFGSGTRLTVV.